Each of the 3 T cell receptor beta chains below was sequenced from the same sample in a study of T cells in Graves' hyperthyroidism and ophthalmopathy. Amplification yielded TCR beta CDR3 regions, with RNA transcripts as the source. TCR CDR3 regions were first amplified by RT-PCR with HTBI primers. In TCRdb, the multiplex PCR reads were re-called with MiXCR into one record per CDR3 protein. The repertoire includes around 660,000 distinct CDR3 sequences, 45% of them detected once, and roughly 6.5% sits in the top ten. The sequenced sample was peripheral blood or thyroid tissue (not recorded which). Every receptor here comes from an adult man with Graves' disease, either hyperthyroidism or ophthalmopathy (not recorded which).

The chain is built from TRBV15 and TRBJ2-7, with D tentatively TRBD2 (6 bases). The germline V gene has CDR1 LNHNV and CDR2 YYDKDF (reference sequence). This CDR3 spans 14 amino acids. V shed 6 bases and J shed 2 bases, with 14 bases lying between them. The DNA of the CDR3 is TGTGCCACCAGTGGAGGGGACCGAGCCTACGAGCAGTACTTC. Its protein is CATSGGDRAYEQYF.

Points on this clonotype: This may arise from a read error, as a much more abundant clone is one base away. The V and J genes are TRBV7-9 and TRBJ1-3; TRBD1 is a possible D gene (5 bases). The CDR3 loop spans 15 amino acids. The V gene's germline CDR1 is SEHNR and CDR2 FQNEAQ (reference sequence). CDR3: CASSSPTDDGNAIYF. In nucleotides, the CDR3 is TGTGCCAGCAGCTCACCGACAGACGATGGAAACGCCATATATTTT. Drawing the rest from reference TRBV7-9 and TRBJ1-3, the complete variable domain is DTGVSQNPRHKITKRGQNVTFRCDPISEHNRLYWYRQTLGQGPEFLTYFQNEAQLEKSRLLSDRFSAERPKGSFSTLEIQRTEQGDSAMYLCASSSPTDDGNAIYFGEGSWLTVV.

This clonotype was seen more than once but under ten times. V is TRBV12-3 or TRBV12-4 and J is TRBJ2-5; D is unresolved. V was clipped by 5 bases and J by 5 bases, with 12 bases between them. CDR3 length: 13 residues. CDR3 bases: TGTGCCAGCAGTGGACCCCTAGTCGAGACCCAGTACTTC. It encodes CASSGPLVETQYF.